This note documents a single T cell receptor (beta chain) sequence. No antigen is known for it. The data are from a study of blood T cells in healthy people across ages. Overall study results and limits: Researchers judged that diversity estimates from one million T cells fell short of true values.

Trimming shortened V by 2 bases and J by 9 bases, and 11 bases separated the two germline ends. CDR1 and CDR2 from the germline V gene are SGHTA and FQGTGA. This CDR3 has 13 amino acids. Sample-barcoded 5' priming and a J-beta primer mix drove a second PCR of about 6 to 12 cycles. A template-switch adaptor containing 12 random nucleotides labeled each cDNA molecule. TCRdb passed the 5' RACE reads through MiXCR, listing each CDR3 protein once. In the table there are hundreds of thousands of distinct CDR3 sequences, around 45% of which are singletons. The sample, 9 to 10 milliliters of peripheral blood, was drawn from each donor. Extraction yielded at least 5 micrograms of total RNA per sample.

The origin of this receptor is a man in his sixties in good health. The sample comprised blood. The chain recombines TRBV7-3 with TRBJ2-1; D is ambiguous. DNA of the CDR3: TGTGCCAGCAGCTTAGGGGTCAAGGGTGAGCAGTTCTTC. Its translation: CASSLGVKGEQFF.